One sample yielded the 8 T cell receptor beta chains listed below, sequenced in a study of cytomegalovirus exposure and HLA in healthy donors (dated by TCRdb to about 2017). The library was obtained by the immunoSEQ multiplex PCR assay. For the multiplex PCR, a mixture combining 60 forward primers for TCR Vbeta segments and 13 reverse primers for TCR Jbeta segments was used. TCRdb took over this immuneACCESS table, retaining in-frame rearrangements with V and J assigned. Such tables are incomplete; in checked studies, under half of the missing clones stem from an unresolved V gene, and the remainder is unexplained. A total of around 270,000 clones appear in this sample, over 70% of them only once. The top ten clones comprise more than 0.3% of the sample. The sample was PBMCs. The receptors here all came from a girl aged 2 to 9 in good health and CMV-seronegative.

This clone was found once. The V and J genes are TRBV9 and TRBJ2-2, with TRBD2 as a possible D gene (5 bases). V gave up 5 bases and J gave up 1 base, with 9 bases separating them. The length of the CDR3 is 14 residues. Germline CDR1 and CDR2: SGDLS and YYNGEE. Here the CDR3 DNA reads TGTGCCAGCAGGCTAGCCGAGAACACCGGGGAGCTGTTTTTT. Its protein is CASRLAENTGELFF.

This clone has just one count. The chain links TRBV4-1 to TRBJ1-1, with unresolved D. Looked up from germline, CDR1 is MGHRA and CDR2 is YSYEKL. The CDR3 consists of 16 residues. V was pared by 0 bases and J by 0 bases, with 11 bases between. CDR3 nucleotide sequence: TGCGCCAGCAGCCAAGATTGGGCCAGTCTGAACACTGAAGCTTTCTTT. Translation: CASSQDWASLNTEAFF.

The gene calls are TRBV7-2 and TRBJ2-7; TRBD1 matches 10 bases. Trimming took 1 base from V and 1 from J; bases not matched to a gene: 4. Germline loops: CDR1 SGHTA, CDR2 FQGNSA. This CDR3 is 16 amino acids long. The CDR3 protein is CASSLGPGQGSYEQYF. The CDR3 region has the DNA TGTGCCAGCAGCTTAGGCCCGGGACAGGGGTCCTACGAGCAGTACTTC. The full variable domain, with the rest looked up from reference TRBV7-2 and TRBJ2-7, is GAGVSQSPSNKVTEKGKDVELRCDPISGHTALYWYRQSLGQGLEFLIYFQGNSAPDKSGLPSDRFSAERTGGSVSTLTIQRTQQEDSAVYLCASSLGPGQGSYEQYFGPGTRLTVT.

The chain combines TRBV14 with TRBJ2-2; D not resolved. This CDR3 has 14 amino acids. V was trimmed by 8 bases and J by 2 bases, leaving 12 bases between them. Germline loops: CDR1 SGHDN, CDR2 FVKESK. The CDR3 DNA is TGTGCCAGCGGCCCAGATATAAACACCGGGGAGCTGTTTTTT. Translation: CASGPDINTGELFF.

The V and J genes are TRBV25-1 and TRBJ2-7; D remains unclear. Trimming pared 8 bases from V and 4 bases from J, leaving 9 bases between. Germline V CDR1 and CDR2: MGHDK, SYGVNS. The CDR3 contains 11 residues. CDR3 region: CASGTSYEQYF. The CDR3, as DNA: TGTGCCAGCGGCACAAGTTACGAGCAGTACTTC.

This clone occurred once. The chain joins TRBV6-4 to TRBJ1-6; no definite D call. This CDR3 is built from 15 residues. V was trimmed by 6 bases and J by 4 bases, leaving 13 bases between them. CDR1 is MRHNA, CDR2 SNTAGT, per germline. DNA for the CDR3: TGTGCCAGCAGAATGACAACCCTGTATAATTCACCCCTCCACTTT. Amino acids: CASRMTTLYNSPLHF.

The chain combines TRBV6-5 with TRBJ2-2; D uncertain. The CDR3 runs 14 residues. V was clipped by 4 bases and J by 4 bases, with 10 bases between them. The germline V gene has CDR1 MNHEY and CDR2 SVGAGI. CDR3 amino acids: CASSFGPFTGELFF. The CDR3 DNA follows: TGTGCCAGCAGTTTTGGGCCATTCACCGGGGAGCTGTTTTTT.

This chain links TRBV10-3 with TRBJ2-3, with no clear D. The V end was cut by 7 bases, the J end by 0 bases, with 14 bases between. CDR1 ENHRY and CDR2 SYGVKD come from the germline V gene. This CDR3 spans 15 amino acids. CDR3 coding DNA: TGTGCCATCAAAAGTAGACTTACTAGCACAGATACGCAGTATTTT. It codes for CAIKSRLTSTDTQYF.